This paragraph reports one TCR beta chain. The specificity of this receptor is unknown. A junction end diverges from the germline sequence, so it may reflect a read error. The data derive from a study of blood T cells in healthy people across ages (dated by TCRdb to 2015 to 2017). Looking at the study overall: In model experiments, roughly one uniquely barcoded TCR beta cDNA molecule per two T cells was captured by template switching. Using deep sequencing normalized with unique cDNA molecular identifiers, the study measured how TCR beta repertoire diversity changes with age. The donors were divided into four age groups: young (average approximately 17 years), middle-aged (about 40), aged (approximately 59) and long-lived (nearly 85). To avoid experimental bias, donors of different ages were spread randomly across the sequencing lanes. Using the same blood draw, the study looked at two additional independent replicas of 1 million unique cDNA reads for two donors, one aged 18 to 30 and the other aged 80 or older.

The paper's findings and limits, for the study overall: Estimates of total diversity based on one million sequenced T cells were regarded as lower bounds and as underestimates. Because donor CMV infection status was unknown, age-related changes in expanded clonotypes were potentially confounded. The long-lived group showed more naive CD4+ T cells, fewer expanded clones and increased TCR diversity than the aged group, suggesting age selection. Bulk unsorted PBMC profiling prevented conclusive comparison of naive and antigen-experienced compartments. As age increased, observed TCR beta diversity per million T cells dropped in a roughly linear way, and a significant reduction was already evident by age approximately 40. The percentage of naive T cells measured by flow cytometry correlated strongly with observed TCR beta diversity.

Including the terminal cysteine and phenylalanine, the CDR3 comprises 15 residues. The sequence is cut down to CDR3 DNA, 45 bases in frame from base 1. Looking up the germline V gene (reference sequence) yields CDR1 SEHNR and CDR2 FQNEAQ. The library relied on 5' RACE. A second about 6 to 11 cycle PCR used a sample-barcoded 5' primer and a J-beta primer mix. Each TCR beta cDNA molecule received a unique molecular identifier from a template-switch 5' adaptor carrying 12 random nucleotides. Each sample yielded at least 2.5 million CDR3-containing paired-end reads. First-strand cDNA was synthesized from all RNA with the Mint cDNA synthesis kit, primed by a TRBC-specific oligonucleotide. After uracil-DNA glycosylase treatment, a first 18-cycle PCR used universal primers M1SS and BC2_uni_R on all cDNA. Regarding the original processing steps: Each sample was normalized by randomly selecting 1 million high-quality reads, each carrying a distinct molecular identifier. Instead of being binned into consensus sequences, reads that shared molecular identifiers were thrown out. MiTCR, set to a Q25 quality threshold and the strictest error-elimination algorithm, was used for CDR3 identification, clonotype clustering and error correction. A nonparametric unseen species model with Euler transformation was used to estimate lower-bound total TCR beta diversity. TCRdb's own reprocessing of the public reads used fastp at Q25 and MiXCR and kept productive beta chains. Records with the same CDR3 protein are collapsed into one entry carrying the most frequent genes and DNA. What appears here as the V and J calls and clone size reflects TCRdb's work, not the paper's. This sample is represented by around 2 million distinct CDR3 sequences; about 39% of them were singletons. The top ten constitute roughly 23% of the sample.

Systemically healthy Caucasian individuals from Russia, around 39 in total and aged roughly 6 to 90 years, were included as donors. Each donor gave around 9.8 milliliters of peripheral blood, collected into EDTA-treated Vacutainer tubes. Ficoll-Paque density-gradient centrifugation was used to isolate PBMCs, with at least 7 million obtained per sample. Trizol reagent was used to extract total RNA from PBMCs, with at least 5.5 micrograms per sample. For every donor, flow cytometry on a PBMC aliquot measured the percentage of naive CD45RAhigh/CD27high T cells. Rearrangement joined TRBV7-9 to TRBJ2-3; 12 of the junction bases match TRBD2. The source is a human donor in good health. The specimen sequenced was blood. The CDR3 is CACSRTSGESDTQYF. The DNA reads as follows: TGTGCCTGCAGCCGGACTAGCGGGGAGTCAGATACGCAGTATTTT.